This T cell receptor (beta chain) appears in the sequencing data of a study of blood T cell repertoires in COVID-19. CDR1 and CDR2 from the germline V gene are SGHTA and FQGNSA. This CDR3 region has 15 residues. The V segment lost 4 bases and the J segment 9 bases; nucleotides outside the gene matches: 6. TCRdb keeps only in-frame clones here, not all; method: immunoSEQ multiplex PCR. The sample lists tens of thousands of clones, about 90% seen once, with around 1.5% in the top ten. The specimen was peripheral blood. V and J are TRBV7-2 and TRBJ1-6, with 10 bases that match TRBD1. This clonotype originated in a human donor with active COVID-19. The donor label of this sample is uncertain. The DNA for the CDR3 is TGTGCCAGCAGCTCCCGGACAGGGGGTACTTCACCCCTCCACTTT. Encoded protein: CASSSRTGGTSPLHF.